This record looks at one T cell receptor beta chain sequence and its context. The target of this receptor is not known. An end of the junction does not agree with germline; a read error may underlie this. The immunoSEQ multiplex PCR assay was used to generate TCR libraries, with TCR-beta and/or TCR-alpha/delta assays applied to each sample. The amplified TCR libraries were sequenced using the Illumina high-throughput platform. In the authors' own workflow: Clustering and dimensionality reduction relied on pairwise TCRdist distances among GMM-specific receptors from T cells that were either sorted ex vivo or expanded in vitro. Each clinical repertoire was scored by mean NN-distance, the average TCRdist to the nearest 10% of tetramer-positive reference sequences. GEM TCR motif frequency was computed as the fraction of unique TCRs matching known GEM sequences by V/J usage and CDR3 length. Active tuberculosis was classified by linear discriminant analysis with leave-one-out cross-validation, implemented in scikit-learn. Held by TCRdb, this immuneACCESS table contains in-frame sequences only and omits some clones. Under half of the omission traces to an unresolved V gene where checked; the cause of the rest is unknown. V and J calls and clone size are copied from that table; D and trimming were computed from the DNA. Here the sample has roughly 35,000 clones; more than 85% occur a single time. 2.2% of the sample rests with the top ten.

At study entry, a tuberculin skin test and the QuantiFERON-TB GOLD In-Tube IGRA were used to screen adolescents for latent tuberculosis infection. Unsorted cryopreserved PBMC were immunosequenced, covering on average around 100,000 T cells per clinical donor. Eleven high schools in the Worcester region of the Western Cape, South Africa, served as enrollment sites for adolescents aged 12 to 18 years. Ten M. tuberculosis-infected and roughly ten uninfected adolescents were selected with matching for age and sex. PBMC from adolescents were isolated by density centrifugation from freshly drawn heparinized blood and were then cryopreserved. The germline V gene supplies CDR1 SGHRS and CDR2 YFSETQ. Counted from cysteine to phenylalanine, this CDR3 has 14 amino acids. Solely the CDR3 DNA is kept, with 42 bases framed from the first base. This specimen comes from a study of T cells in tuberculosis (dated by TCRdb to 2016 to 2019). Regarding the research as a whole: In the study, CD1B tetramers and high-throughput TCR immunosequencing were combined to characterize T cells specific for the mycobacterial lipid antigen glucose monomycolate (GMM). With ten people per group, a South African clinical cohort compared IGRA-negative adolescents, IGRA-positive adolescents with latent tuberculosis, and adults with active tuberculosis. The full study reports these points: The smaller NN-distances were partly driven by shorter CDR3-alpha lengths in active tuberculosis patients, and the difference for TCR-beta did not reach statistical significance. Clinical samples were selected based on the availability of cryopreserved specimens, with adults included as active tuberculosis cases and adolescents included as controls. Using GEM motif frequencies, a classifier achieved 60% to 70% accuracy, whereas a classifier built on the diverse GMM-specific repertoire got to nearly 90% accuracy (AUROC 0.90). Active tuberculosis TCR-alpha repertoires showed smaller mean NN-distances to GMM-specific TCRs than IGRA-negative controls, suggesting clonal expansion of these TCRs.

Sequenced sample: PBMCs. The TCR was taken from a donor aged 10-35 years with latent tuberculosis or without tuberculosis infection. Here the chain combines TRBV5-1 and TRBJ2-5; 8 central nucleotides agree with TRBD1. The DNA reads as follows: TGCGCCAGCAGCTTGGCAGGGGGCCAAGGGACCCAGTACTTC. This yields the protein CASSLAGGQGTQYF.